The sequence of this T cell receptor beta chain was determined in a study of blood T cell repertoires in COVID-19. Study background: Samples representing acute and convalescent COVID-19 were sourced from the United States, Italy and Spain. The analysed material was cDNA or gDNA that came from T cells, B-cell-depleted T cells, or PBMCs.

In germline, CDR1 is LNHDA, CDR2 SQIVND (reference sequence). V lost 5 bases and J 0 bases, leaving 13 bases between the germline ends. This CDR3 has 15 residues. TCRdb's table, derived via immunoSEQ multiplex PCR, lists solely in-frame clones and lacks some. This sample yields roughly 500,000 clones, of which roughly 90% are seen a single time; roughly 1.9% belongs to the top ten. Living in about two dozen US areas, the participants were between roughly 18 and 90 years of age. The study counted Cohort 3 donors as recovered given two negative PCRs, clearance, or symptom resolution. Sequenced sample: PBMCs or T cells enriched from blood (not recorded which). The V gene is TRBV19, the J gene TRBJ1-1; D not resolved. The sequence came from a woman aged 40 to 50 who had recovered from COVID-19. As DNA, the CDR3 is TGTGCCAGTAGTCTCCCCGGAGGTGTGAACACTGAAGCTTTCTTT. The encoded protein is CASSLPGGVNTEAFF.